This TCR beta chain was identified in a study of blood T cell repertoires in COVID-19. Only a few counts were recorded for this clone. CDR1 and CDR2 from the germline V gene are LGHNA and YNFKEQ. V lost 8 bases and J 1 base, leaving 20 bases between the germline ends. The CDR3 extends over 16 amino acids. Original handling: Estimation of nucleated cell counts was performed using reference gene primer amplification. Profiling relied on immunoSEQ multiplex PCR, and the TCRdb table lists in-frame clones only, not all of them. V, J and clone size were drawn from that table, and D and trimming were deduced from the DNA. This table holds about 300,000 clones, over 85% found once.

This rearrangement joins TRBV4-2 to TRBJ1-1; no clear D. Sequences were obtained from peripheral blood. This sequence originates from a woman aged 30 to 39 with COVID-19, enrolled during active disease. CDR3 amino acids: CASGEKDGGPNTEAFF. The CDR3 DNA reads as TGTGCCAGCGGAGAGAAGGATGGAGGGCCGAACACTGAAGCTTTCTTT.